This note documents a single T cell receptor (beta chain) sequence. The J segment lost 1 base and the V segment lost 3 bases, leaving 5 bases of the junction unmatched. From germline, CDR1 is KGHSH and CDR2 LQKENI. This CDR3 comprises 16 residues. The sample belongs to a study of blood T cell repertoires in COVID-19. Sequenced by immunoSEQ multiplex PCR; TCRdb stores in-frame clones only, minus some. The data show about 67,000 clones, with around nine tenths seen just once and approximately 20% held by the top ten. What was sequenced was peripheral blood. This receptor was identified in a woman aged 80 or over with acute or convalescent COVID-19. The rearrangement links TRBV18 to TRBJ2-3, with 9 bases matching TRBD2. CDR3 loop: CASSPRLADRTDTQYF. CDR3 coding DNA: TGTGCCAGCTCACCGCGACTAGCGGACCGCACAGATACGCAGTATTTT.